Below, 16 T cell receptor beta chains from the same sample are listed, as sequenced in a study of blood T cell repertoires in COVID-19. The method was immunoSEQ multiplex PCR; TCRdb's version includes in-frame clones alone and lacks a portion of them. The sample lists approximately 140,000 clones; around 89% were seen once. What was sequenced was PBMCs or T cells enriched from blood (not recorded which). All receptors come from a woman aged 25-40 years with acute COVID-19.

The CDR3 region has the DNA TGTGCCAGCAACTTGAGGGCCTTCGGGACTGAAGCTTTCTTT. Its translation is CASNLRAFGTEAFF. The chain couples TRBV7-2 to TRBJ1-1; D not resolved. Trimming pared 7 bases from V and 5 bases from J, leaving 17 bases between. CDR1 is SGHTA, CDR2 FQGNSA, per germline. The CDR3 runs to 14 residues.

This clone was observed once. The chain joins TRBV7-9 to TRBJ1-4; TRBD1 aligns across 9 bases. The CDR3 extends over 17 amino acids. Germline V gene lookup returns CDR1 SEHNR and CDR2 FQNEAQ (reference sequence). V lost 0 bases to trimming and J lost 7 bases; unmatched junction nucleotides: 9. For the CDR3, the DNA is TGTGCCAGCAGCTTAGCTGGTGGGACAGGGAGGGGTGAAAAACTGTTTTTT. Translation: CASSLAGGTGRGEKLFF.

V and J are TRBV13 and TRBJ2-5; D perhaps matches TRBD2 (6 bases). V was clipped by 2 bases and J by 8 bases, with 15 bases between them. The germline V gene has CDR1 PRHDT and CDR2 FYEKMQ (reference sequence). The CDR3 runs to 14 residues. CDR3 region: CASSLPSAGGTQYF. CDR3 nucleotide sequence: TGTGCCAGCAGCTTACCTAGCGCCGGAGGAACCCAGTACTTC.

This chain uses TRBV28 with TRBJ1-3; D gene unclear. Germline CDR1 MDHEN, CDR2 SYDVKM. V was cut by 6 bases and J by 2 bases, with 14 bases left in between. The CDR3 is 15 residues long. The CDR3 is CASSEQMLAGNTIYF. In DNA form, the CDR3 reads TGTGCCAGCAGCGAACAGATGCTGGCTGGAAACACCATATATTTT.

The CDR3 loop reads CASSDLGIRFSPLHF. CDR3 in DNA: TGTGCCAGCAGTGACCTCGGGATTCGATTTTCACCCCTCCACTTT. The chain combines TRBV6-4 with TRBJ1-6, with D unresolved. The CDR3 contains 15 residues. Germline CDR1 is MRHNA and CDR2 is SNTAGT. Trimming cost V 2 bases and J 9 bases, with 14 bases left between them.

Written as DNA, the CDR3 is TGTGCCATCAGTGAATCAGGAGGGCGGGAGGACCAACAAGAGACCCAGTACTTC. Amino acids: CAISESGGREDQQETQYF. The chain employs TRBV10-3 and TRBJ2-5; 8 bases match TRBD2. V lost 3 bases, J lost 2 bases, and 14 bases stayed unmatched. Germline V gene lookup returns CDR1 ENHRY and CDR2 SYGVKD. This CDR3 is built from 18 residues.

V is TRBV28 and J is TRBJ2-5; tentatively, D is TRBD1 (6 bases). Trimming left V 5 bases short and J 1 base short, with 17 bases between. The germline gives CDR1 MDHEN, CDR2 SYDVKM. The CDR3 totals 16 residues. The CDR3 DNA follows: TGTGCCAGCAGTCCGGCCTATTCACAGGGCCAAGAGACCCAGTACTTC. Its protein is CASSPAYSQGQETQYF.

The chain recombines TRBV5-1 with TRBJ2-1; 9 bases agree with TRBD2. Germline-derived CDR1 and CDR2 are SGHRS and YFSETQ. With V trimmed by 0 bases and J by 8 bases, 6 bases remained unmatched. The CDR3 covers 15 residues. CDR3 sequence: CASSLAGGRADEQFF. The DNA for the CDR3 is TGCGCCAGCAGCTTGGCTGGCGGGAGGGCGGATGAGCAGTTCTTC.

V is TRBV5-1 and J is TRBJ2-3; D remains ambiguous. The CDR3 is 12 amino acids. V shed 1 base and J shed 4 bases, with 4 bases lying between them. Germline V lookup: CDR1 SGHRS, CDR2 YFSETQ. CDR3 bases: TGCGCCAGCAGCTTGCCCTCAGATACGCAGTATTTT. This codes for CASSLPSDTQYF.

The V gene is TRBV5-1, the J gene TRBJ2-2; 7 bases align to TRBD1. V lost 0 bases to trimming and J lost 5 bases; unmatched junction nucleotides: 7. Germline V gives CDR1 SGHRS, CDR2 YFSETQ. The CDR3 extends over 16 amino acids. The CDR3 region is CASSLGQGVRTGELFF. CDR3 DNA sequence: TGCGCCAGCAGCTTGGGCCAGGGGGTACGAACCGGGGAGCTGTTTTTT.

The rearrangement links TRBV7-3 to TRBJ2-5, with TRBD1 identical over 10 bases. Trimming cost V 4 bases and J 4 bases; bases outside gene matches: 0. This CDR3 spans 13 amino acids. Per germline, CDR1 SGHTA and CDR2 FQGTGA. The CDR3 coding sequence is TGTGCCAGCAGCTGGGACAGGGGAGAGACCCAGTACTTC. Translated, it gives CASSWDRGETQYF.

The rearrangement links TRBV4-1 to TRBJ1-1; D is unresolved. CDR1 is MGHRA and CDR2 is YSYEKL in the germline V gene. CDR3 length: 14 residues. V lost 5 bases and J 2 bases, leaving 12 bases between the germline ends. CDR3 sequence (DNA): TGCGCCAGCAGCTTCGTGGAGACCAACACTGAAGCTTTCTTT. It codes for CASSFVETNTEAFF.

J is TRBJ1-3 and V is TRBV29-1; D is uncertain. The germline CDR1 and CDR2 sequences are SQVTM and ANQGSEA. Trimming left V 7 bases short and J 4 bases short, with 11 bases between. The CDR3 loop spans 12 amino acids. Here the CDR3 DNA reads TGCAGCGCCGAGGGTCGGGGAAACACCATATATTTT. The encoded protein is CSAEGRGNTIYF.

This clone was seen a few times. The chain recombines TRBV15 with TRBJ2-7; the D gene is possibly TRBD1 (7 bases). V was clipped by 1 base and J by 3 bases, with 13 bases between them. Germline loops: CDR1 LNHNV, CDR2 YYDKDF (reference sequence). The CDR3 totals 15 residues. CDR3 residues: CATSRGGQGGYEQYF. CDR3 coding DNA: TGTGCCACCAGCAGAGGGGGGCAGGGGGGCTACGAGCAGTACTTC.

This clone was counted at least ten times. This chain connects TRBV23-1 to TRBJ1-5, with D uncertain. TRBV23-1 is placed among ORFs of uncertain function. The CDR3 has 19 amino acids. Trimming left V 4 bases short and J 2 bases short, with 24 bases between. This chain's CDR3 is CASSLSPWWAPRGNQPQHF. DNA for the CDR3: TGCGCCAGCAGTCTCTCTCCCTGGTGGGCCCCGAGAGGCAATCAGCCCCAGCATTTT.

The CDR3, as DNA: TGTGCCAGCAGTGACAGGGACAGCAATCAGCCCCAGCATTTT. Its protein is CASSDRDSNQPQHF. The V and J genes are TRBV6-2 or TRBV6-3 and TRBJ1-5; 7 positions agree with TRBD1. Germline-derived CDR1 and CDR2 are MNHEY and SVGEGT. V shed 5 bases and J 1 base; nucleotides not matched to a gene: 2. The CDR3 is 14 residues long.